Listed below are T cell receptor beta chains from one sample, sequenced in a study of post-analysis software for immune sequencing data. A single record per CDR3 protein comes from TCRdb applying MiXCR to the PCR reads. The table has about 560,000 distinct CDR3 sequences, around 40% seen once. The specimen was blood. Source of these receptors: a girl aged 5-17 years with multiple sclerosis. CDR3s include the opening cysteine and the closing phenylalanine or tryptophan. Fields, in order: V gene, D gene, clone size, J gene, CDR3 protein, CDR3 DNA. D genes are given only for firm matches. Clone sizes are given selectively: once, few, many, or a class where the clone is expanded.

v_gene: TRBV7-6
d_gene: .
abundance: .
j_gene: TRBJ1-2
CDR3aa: CASSLADGGGGYTF
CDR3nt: TGTGCCAGCAGCTTAGCGGACGGGGGGGGAGGCTACACCTTC

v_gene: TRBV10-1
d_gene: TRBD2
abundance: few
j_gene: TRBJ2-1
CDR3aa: CASSESGRAKNEQFF
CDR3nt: TGCGCCAGCAGTGAGAGCGGGAGGGCCAAGAATGAGCAGTTCTTC

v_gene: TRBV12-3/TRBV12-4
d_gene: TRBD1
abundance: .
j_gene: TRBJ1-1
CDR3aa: CASSSPRTGRDTEAFF
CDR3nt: TGTGCCAGCAGTTCCCCAAGGACAGGGAGGGACACTGAAGCTTTCTTT

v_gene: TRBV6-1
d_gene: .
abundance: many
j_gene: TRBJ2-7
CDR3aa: CASLRTLVWEQYF
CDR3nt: TGTGCCAGCCTTCGGACACTGGTATGGGAGCAGTACTTC

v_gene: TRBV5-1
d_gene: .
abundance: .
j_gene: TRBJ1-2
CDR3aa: CASSLAAGSRGGGYTF
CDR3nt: TGCGCCAGCAGCTTGGCCGCGGGCTCGAGAGGCGGAGGCTACACCTTC

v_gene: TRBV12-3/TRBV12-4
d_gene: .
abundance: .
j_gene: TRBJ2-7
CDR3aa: CASSLDRLELRYEQYF
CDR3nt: TGTGCCAGCAGCCTTGACAGGCTCGAACTTAGGTACGAGCAGTACTTC

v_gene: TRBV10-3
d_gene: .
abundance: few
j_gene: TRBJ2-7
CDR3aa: CATGRSEQYF
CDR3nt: TGTGCCACGGGCCGATCCGAGCAGTACTTC

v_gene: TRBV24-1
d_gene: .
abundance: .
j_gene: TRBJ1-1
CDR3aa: CATSDIQGCTEAFF
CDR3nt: TGTGCCACCAGTGATATACAGGGATGCACTGAAGCTTTCTTT

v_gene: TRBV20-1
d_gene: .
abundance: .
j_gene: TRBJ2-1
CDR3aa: CSASDSPLCNEQFF
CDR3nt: TGCAGTGCCAGTGACAGTCCGCTATGCAATGAGCAGTTCTTC

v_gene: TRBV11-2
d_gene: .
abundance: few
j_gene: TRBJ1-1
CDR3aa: CASSQAGVNTEAFF
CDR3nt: TGTGCCAGCAGCCAGGCGGGAGTCAACACTGAAGCTTTCTTT

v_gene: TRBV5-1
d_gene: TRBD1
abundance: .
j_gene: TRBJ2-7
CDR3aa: CTSSYGQATYEQYF
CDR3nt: TGCACCAGCAGCTACGGACAGGCTACCTACGAGCAGTACTTC

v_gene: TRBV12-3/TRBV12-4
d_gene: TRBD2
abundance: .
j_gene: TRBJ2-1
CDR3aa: CASSFGGLAANEQFF
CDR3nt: TGTGCCAGCAGTTTTGGAGGACTAGCCGCCAATGAGCAGTTCTTC

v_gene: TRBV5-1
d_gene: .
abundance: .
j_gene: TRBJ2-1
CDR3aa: CASGRGDSYNEQFF
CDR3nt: TGCGCCAGCGGGAGGGGGGACTCCTACAATGAGCAGTTCTTC

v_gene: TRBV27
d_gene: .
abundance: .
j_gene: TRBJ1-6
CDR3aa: CASSPQVSNSPLHF
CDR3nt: TGTGCCAGCAGTCCACAGGTGTCTAATTCACCCCTCCACTTT

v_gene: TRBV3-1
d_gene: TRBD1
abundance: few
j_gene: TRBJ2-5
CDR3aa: CASSQNPGQGEETQYF
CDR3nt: TGTGCCAGCAGCCAAAATCCGGGACAGGGTGAGGAGACCCAGTACTTC

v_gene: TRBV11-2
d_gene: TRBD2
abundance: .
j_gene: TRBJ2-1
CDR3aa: CASSHRLAGGINEQFF
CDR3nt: TGTGCCAGCAGCCACCGACTAGCGGGAGGGATCAATGAGCAGTTCTTC

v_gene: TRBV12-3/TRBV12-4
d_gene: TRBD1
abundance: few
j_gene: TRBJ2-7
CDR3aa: CASTKDRGAYEQYF
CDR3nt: TGTGCCAGCACTAAGGACAGGGGGGCCTACGAGCAGTACTTC

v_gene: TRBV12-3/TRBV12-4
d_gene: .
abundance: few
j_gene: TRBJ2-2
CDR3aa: CASSTRNTGELFF
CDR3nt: TGTGCCAGCAGTACCAGGAACACCGGGGAGCTGTTTTTT

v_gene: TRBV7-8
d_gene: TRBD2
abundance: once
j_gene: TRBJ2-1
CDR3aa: CASSRTSGRAGKFF
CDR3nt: TGTGCCAGCAGCCGGACTAGCGGGAGGGCCGGGAAGTTCTTC

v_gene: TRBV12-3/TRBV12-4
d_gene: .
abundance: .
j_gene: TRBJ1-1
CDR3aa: CASSPGRSFEEAFF
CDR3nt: TGTGCCAGCAGTCCGGGACGGTCCTTTGAGGAAGCTTTCTTT

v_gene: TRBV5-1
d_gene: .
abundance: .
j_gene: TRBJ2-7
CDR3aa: CASSLLGEGYEQYF
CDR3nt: TGCGCCAGCAGCTTGCTAGGTGAGGGCTACGAGCAGTACTTC

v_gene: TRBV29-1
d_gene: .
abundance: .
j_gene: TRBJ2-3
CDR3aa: CSVGGFNTDTQYF
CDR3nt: TGCAGCGTGGGAGGATTTAACACAGATACGCAGTATTTT

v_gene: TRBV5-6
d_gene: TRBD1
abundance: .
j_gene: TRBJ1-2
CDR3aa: CASSFGQARPYGYTF
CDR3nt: TGTGCCAGCAGCTTTGGACAGGCCCGACCTTATGGCTACACCTTC

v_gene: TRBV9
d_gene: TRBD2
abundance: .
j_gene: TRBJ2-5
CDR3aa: CASSPGPGREQYF
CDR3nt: TGTGCCAGCAGCCCCGGACCGGGGAGGGAGCAGTACTTC

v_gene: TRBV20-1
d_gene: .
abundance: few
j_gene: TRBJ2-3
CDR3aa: CSASLRRGRGDTQYF
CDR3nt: TGCAGTGCTAGCTTAAGGCGGGGGCGTGGAGATACGCAGTATTTT

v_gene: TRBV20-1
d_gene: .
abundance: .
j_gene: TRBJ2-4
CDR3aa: CSARDSRGARVKNIQYF
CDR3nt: TGCAGTGCTAGGGACTCTAGAGGGGCCAGGGTCAAAAACATTCAGTACTTC

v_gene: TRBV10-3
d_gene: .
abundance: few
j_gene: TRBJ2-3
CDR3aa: CAISEVQGSTDTQYF
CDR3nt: TGTGCCATCAGTGAGGTCCAGGGGAGCACAGATACGCAGTATTTT

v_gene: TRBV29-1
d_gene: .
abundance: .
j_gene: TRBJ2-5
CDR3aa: CSVTGAEETQYF
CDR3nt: TGCAGCGTAACCGGGGCAGAAGAGACCCAGTACTTC

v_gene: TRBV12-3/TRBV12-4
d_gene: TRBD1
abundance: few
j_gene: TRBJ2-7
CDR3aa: CASNSRGLFYEQYF
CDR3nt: TGTGCCAGCAATTCGAGGGGGCTCTTCTACGAGCAGTACTTC

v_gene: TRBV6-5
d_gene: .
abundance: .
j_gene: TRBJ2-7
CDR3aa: CASSYSYRQTTWEQYF
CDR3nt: TGTGCCAGCAGTTACTCTTACAGGCAGACTACGTGGGAGCAGTACTTC

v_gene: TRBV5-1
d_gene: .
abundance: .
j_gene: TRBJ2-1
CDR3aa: CASSSDRYLGNEQFF
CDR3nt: TGCGCCAGCAGCTCTGACAGGTATTTAGGTAATGAGCAGTTCTTC

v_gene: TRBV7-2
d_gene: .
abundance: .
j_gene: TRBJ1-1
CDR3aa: CASSLGGTPTEAFF
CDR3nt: TGTGCCAGCAGCTTGGGAGGGACTCCCACTGAAGCTTTCTTT

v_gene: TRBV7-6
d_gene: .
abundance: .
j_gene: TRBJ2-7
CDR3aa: CAGSLGAPYEQYF
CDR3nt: TGTGCCGGCAGCTTGGGGGCTCCCTACGAGCAGTACTTC

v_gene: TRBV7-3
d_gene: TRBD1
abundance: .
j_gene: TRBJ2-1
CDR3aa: CASSKDRENEQFF
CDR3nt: TGTGCCAGCAGCAAAGACAGGGAAAATGAGCAGTTCTTC

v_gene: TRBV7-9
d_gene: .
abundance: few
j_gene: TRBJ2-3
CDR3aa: CASSLRFGEASTDTQYF
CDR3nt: TGTGCCAGCAGCTTAAGGTTCGGAGAAGCTAGCACAGATACGCAGTATTTT

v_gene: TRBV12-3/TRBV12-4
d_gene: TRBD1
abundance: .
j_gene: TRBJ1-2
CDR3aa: CASLDGQGIGYTF
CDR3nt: TGTGCCAGCTTAGATGGACAGGGGATTGGCTACACCTTC

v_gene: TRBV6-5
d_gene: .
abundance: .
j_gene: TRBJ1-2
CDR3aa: CASSSPMRANYGYTF
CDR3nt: TGTGCCAGCAGTTCCCCCATGAGGGCGAACTATGGCTACACCTTC

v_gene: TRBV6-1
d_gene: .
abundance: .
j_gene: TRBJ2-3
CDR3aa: CASSESRGEADTQYF
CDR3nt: TGTGCCAGCAGTGAATCTAGGGGGGAGGCAGATACGCAGTATTTT

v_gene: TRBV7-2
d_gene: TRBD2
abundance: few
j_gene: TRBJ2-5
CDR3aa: CASSLSGGLQETQYF
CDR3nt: TGTGCCAGCAGCTTAAGCGGGGGGCTGCAAGAGACCCAGTACTTC

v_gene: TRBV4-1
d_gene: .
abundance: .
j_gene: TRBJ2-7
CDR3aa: CASSQGPRTTYEQYF
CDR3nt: TGCGCCAGCAGCCAAGGCCCCAGGACCACCTACGAGCAGTACTTC

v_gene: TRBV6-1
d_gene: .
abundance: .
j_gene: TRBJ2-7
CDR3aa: CASSPPYGPSYEQYF
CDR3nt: TGTGCCAGCAGTCCTCCTTACGGGCCCTCCTACGAGCAGTACTTC

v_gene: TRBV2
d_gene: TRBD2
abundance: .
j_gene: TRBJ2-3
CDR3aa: CASRRLAQRTDTQYF
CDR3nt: TGTGCCAGCAGGCGACTAGCCCAACGCACAGATACGCAGTATTTT

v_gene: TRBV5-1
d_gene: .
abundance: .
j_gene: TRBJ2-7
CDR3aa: CASSFRKGKAEQYF
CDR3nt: TGCGCCAGCAGCTTTAGGAAGGGTAAGGCCGAGCAGTACTTC

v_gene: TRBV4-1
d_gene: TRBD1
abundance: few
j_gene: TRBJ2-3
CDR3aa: CASSPTGWTDTQYF
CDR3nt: TGCGCCAGCAGCCCGACAGGGTGGACGGATACGCAGTATTTT

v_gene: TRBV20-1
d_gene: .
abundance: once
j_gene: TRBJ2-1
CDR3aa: CSAREGLRVIEQFF
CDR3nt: TGCAGTGCTAGAGAGGGCCTCCGAGTCATTGAGCAGTTCTTC

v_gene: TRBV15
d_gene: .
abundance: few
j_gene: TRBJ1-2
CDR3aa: CATSRDGTSYGYTF
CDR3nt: TGTGCCACCAGCAGAGATGGGACATCGTATGGCTACACCTTC